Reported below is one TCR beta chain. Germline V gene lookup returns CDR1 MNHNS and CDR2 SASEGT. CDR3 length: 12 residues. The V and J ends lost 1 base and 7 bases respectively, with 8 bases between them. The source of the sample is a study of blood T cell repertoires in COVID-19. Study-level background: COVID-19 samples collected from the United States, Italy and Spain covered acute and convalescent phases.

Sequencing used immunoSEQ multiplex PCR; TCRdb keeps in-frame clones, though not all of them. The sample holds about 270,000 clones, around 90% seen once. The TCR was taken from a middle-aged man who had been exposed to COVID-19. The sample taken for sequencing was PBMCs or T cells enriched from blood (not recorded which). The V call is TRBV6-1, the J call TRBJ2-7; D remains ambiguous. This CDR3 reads CASSEVIREQYF. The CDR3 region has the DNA TGTGCCAGCAGTGAAGTTATCCGGGAGCAGTACTTC.